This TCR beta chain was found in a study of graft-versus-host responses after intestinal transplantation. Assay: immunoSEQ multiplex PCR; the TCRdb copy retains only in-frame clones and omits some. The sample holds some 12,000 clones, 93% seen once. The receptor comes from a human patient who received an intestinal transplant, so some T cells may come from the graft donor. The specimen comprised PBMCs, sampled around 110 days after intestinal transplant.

Here the CDR3 DNA reads TGTGCCAGTAGTAAGGGAAACACCGGGGAGCTGTTTTTT. Translated, it gives CASSKGNTGELFF. The rearrangement uses TRBV19 and TRBJ2-2; D is unclear. The CDR3 contains 13 residues. CDR1 and CDR2 (germline): LNHDA, SQIVND (reference sequence). Trimming removed 4 bases at V and 2 bases at J, with 5 bases between. Together with reference TRBV19 and TRBJ2-2, the CDR3 gives the full variable domain: DGGITQSPKYLFRKEGQNVTLSCEQNLNHDAMYWYRQDPGQGLRLIYYSQIVNDFQKGDIAEGYSVSREKKESFPLTVTSAQKNPTAFYLCASSKGNTGELFFGEGSRLTVL.